Listed below are T cell receptor beta chains from one sample, sequenced in a study of T cells in Graves' hyperthyroidism and ophthalmopathy. TCRdb re-derived calls from the multiplex PCR reads in MiXCR, one entry per CDR3 protein. Of about 560,000 distinct CDR3 sequences listed, approximately 16% are singletons. Sequenced input: blood. These receptors were obtained from a woman in her late teens or twenties with Graves' hyperthyroidism. Each CDR3 is given with its conserved first and last residue. Part of the rows lack a size; the others show once, few, many or a class for expanded clones.

>TRBV5-1|TRBJ2-5|NA
CASSLATGIQETQYF
>TRBV20-1|TRBJ2-1|many
CSVPTSTYNEQFF
>TRBV6-1|TRBJ2-7|NA
CASSPRPGGGLEQYF
>TRBV7-2|TRBJ1-1|few
CASSKQGGGTEAFF
>TRBV6-1|TRBJ1-2|many
CASSNTDRNYGYTF
>TRBV6-2/TRBV6-3|TRBJ1-1|NA
CASSYPTESNSGTEAFF
>TRBV19|TRBJ2-5|few
CASSIRTSGTRETQYF
>TRBV20-1|TRBJ2-5|many
CSARLTGVTVKTQYF
>TRBV6-4|TRBJ2-1|NA
CASSDSIAGGRDEQFF
>TRBV27|TRBJ2-7|many
CASSLGRGPYEQYF
>TRBV2|TRBJ1-2|many
CASSVGGRASPHYGYTF
>TRBV20-1|TRBJ2-7|many
CSARDPRQGVDEQYF
>TRBV6-5|TRBJ2-3|many
CASSYTWAVTSTDTQYF
>TRBV7-9|TRBJ2-7|many
CASSPSGGLSYEQYF
>TRBV10-3|TRBJ2-3|NA
CAISGPLVGTDTQYF
>TRBV7-6|TRBJ2-5|many
CASSLEGGVGQETQYF
>TRBV7-9|TRBJ2-3|many
CASSYGPDTTDTQYF
>TRBV19|TRBJ1-2|NA
CASEDSQGYTF
>TRBV6-1|TRBJ2-1|many
CASSLAGGSNEQFF
>TRBV3-1|TRBJ2-1|NA
CASSQDRQGGNEQFF
>TRBV27|TRBJ2-7|many
CASSFTGRYEQYF
>TRBV5-1|TRBJ1-5|few
CASSLGGVGQPQHF
>TRBV13|TRBJ2-7|many
CASSLKREQYF
>TRBV15|TRBJ2-5|many
CATSRGDFRETQYF
>TRBV24-1|TRBJ2-5|NA
CATRETGGEETQYF
>TRBV20-1|TRBJ1-5|few
CSAISTGEANQPQHF
>TRBV27|TRBJ1-1|many
CASSLWEGKKAFF
>TRBV19|TRBJ1-2|NA
CASTVEQGAYGYTF
>TRBV2|TRBJ1-1|many
CASSEGQGMNTEAFF
>TRBV7-9|TRBJ2-1|many
CASSLARGSPYNEQFF
>TRBV20-1|TRBJ1-6|many
CSASVQGGTLHF
>TRBV7-3|TRBJ2-7|NA
CASCGGAYEQYF
>TRBV30|TRBJ1-5|many
CAWSRTDNQPQHF
>TRBV6-5|TRBJ1-4|few
CASSSYLGANEKLFF
>TRBV11-2|TRBJ2-5|many
CASSPDSLQETQYF
>TRBV24-1|TRBJ2-7|many
CATSERIGLAGDEQYF
>TRBV5-6|TRBJ2-5|NA
CASSLNQGWGETQYF
>TRBV29-1|TRBJ2-3|NA
CSAGLAGGRDTQYF
>TRBV20-1|TRBJ2-5|many
CSARLRGTGKETQYF
>TRBV12-3/TRBV12-4|TRBJ2-3|NA
CASSSGLAGTSGPDTQYF
>TRBV28|TRBJ2-7|NA
CASSRQGYYEQYF
>TRBV7-9|TRBJ2-4|many
CASSLAGQHKNIQYF
>TRBV12-3/TRBV12-4|TRBJ2-1|many
CASSPLYSGGGNEQFF
>TRBV20-1|TRBJ2-5|few
CSASLGGGAEETQYF
>TRBV20-1|TRBJ1-2|many
CSARGFNYGYTF
>TRBV7-6|TRBJ2-7|NA
CASSLGAGGFLPEQYF
>TRBV27|TRBJ1-2|NA
CASSLSATGGGYGYTF
>TRBV5-1|TRBJ2-1|many
CASSLWANEQFF
>TRBV19|TRBJ1-5|NA
CATRGGSNRGNQPQHF
>TRBV27|TRBJ2-7|NA
CASSLTGVGGYEQYF
>TRBV3-1|TRBJ1-4|many
CASSQDGTVNEKLFF
>TRBV12-3/TRBV12-4|TRBJ2-1|NA
CASSLGLAAYSEQFF
>TRBV30|TRBJ1-2|few
CAWSIGGRESYGYTF
>TRBV20-1|TRBJ1-6|NA
CSARDAGWNSPLHF
>TRBV20-1|TRBJ2-7|many
CSARQGSGLAGSYEQYF